Listed below are T cell receptor beta chains from one sample, sequenced in a study of blood T cells in healthy people across ages. TCRdb recomputed calls from the 5' RACE reads with MiXCR, one row per CDR3 protein. Of around 400,000 distinct CDR3 sequences listed, about 52% are singletons. Sequenced material: blood. The receptors were gathered from a man aged 55-75 years in good health. CDR3s include the opening cysteine and the closing phenylalanine or tryptophan. Each record gives: D gene, V gene, clone size, J gene, CDR3 DNA, CDR3 protein. D genes are given only for firm matches. Only part of the rows carry a size: once, few, many, or a class if the clone is expanded.

-	TRBV29-1	once	TRBJ1-1	TGCAGCACCCTGCGAGGAAGCACTGAAGCTTTCTTT	CSTLRGSTEAFF
TRBD1	TRBV10-3	few	TRBJ1-2	TGTGCCATCAGTAGGACAGGGGTTAACTATGGCTACACCTTC	CAISRTGVNYGYTF
-	TRBV9	few	TRBJ2-1	TGTGCCAGCAGCCCCCTCGGGGCGGGCCAGTACAATGAGCAGTTCTTC	CASSPLGAGQYNEQFF
-	TRBV20-1	-	TRBJ1-4	TGCAGTGCGAGGGCTTCCCGTAATGAAAAACTGTTTTTT	CSARASRNEKLFF
TRBD2	TRBV6-1	-	TRBJ2-1	TGTGCCAGCAGTGCTCTAGCGGGACACAATGAGCAGTTCTTC	CASSALAGHNEQFF
TRBD1	TRBV7-2	-	TRBJ1-2	TGTGCCAGCAGCTTACAGGGGGCGCTTAATGGAAACACCTTC	CASSLQGALNGNTF
-	TRBV6-1	few	TRBJ2-3	TGTGCCAGCAGTGTTGGGATCCCTGATACGCAGTATTTT	CASSVGIPDTQYF
-	TRBV6-1	-	TRBJ2-3	TGTGCCAGCAGTGAAGTTGGGACCCACGATACGCAGTATTTT	CASSEVGTHDTQYF
-	TRBV20-1	-	TRBJ2-3	TGCAGTGCTCCCGGGCCGGGCCGCGCAGATACGCAGTATTTT	CSAPGPGRADTQYF
-	TRBV2	many	TRBJ1-4	TGTGCCAGCAGGTCGAATCGGCCTAATGAAAAACTGTTTTTT	CASRSNRPNEKLFF
TRBD2	TRBV29-1	-	TRBJ2-5	TGCGGCGCGAGACTAGCGGGAAGGCCTATGGAGACCCAGTACTTC	CGARLAGRPMETQYF
TRBD1	TRBV29-1	-	TRBJ2-2	TGCAGCGTTGAAGACAGGGGGCCGAGCACCGGGGAGCTGTTTTTT	CSVEDRGPSTGELFF
TRBD1	TRBV12-3/TRBV12-4	-	TRBJ1-1	TGTGCCAGCAGCCTCTTGGACGCAGGGGGCCGGACTGAAGCTTTCTTT	CASSLLDAGGRTEAFF
-	TRBV6-5	-	TRBJ2-7	TGTGCCAGCCACGATAACAGGGCCTCCTACGAGCAGTACTTC	CASHDNRASYEQYF
TRBD2	TRBV4-2	few	TRBJ2-1	TGTGCCAGCAGCCAAGGGACTAGCGGGGGGGCATACAATGAGCAGTTCTTC	CASSQGTSGGAYNEQFF
-	TRBV7-2	-	TRBJ2-7	TGTGCCAGCAGCTTATTGTTAGCGTCCCCAAACTCCTACGAGCAGTACTTC	CASSLLLASPNSYEQYF
-	TRBV27	few	TRBJ1-2	TGTGCCAGCAGTCCCAACCCGGCAGGGGTCTATGGCTACACCTTC	CASSPNPAGVYGYTF